The next 19 T cell receptor beta chains were all read from a single sample in a study of identical twins. MiXCR, run by TCRdb on the 5' RACE reads, gives a single entry per CDR3 protein. The top ten hold over 9.5% of the sample, which has around 100,000 distinct CDR3 sequences, just under 6% seen once. The specimen sequenced was memory T cells sorted from blood. All receptors derive from a woman aged 45-60 years in good health.

This clonotype was seen at least ten times. The rearrangement links TRBV5-1 to TRBJ2-1; 9 nucleotides match TRBD2. The J segment lost 7 bases and the V segment lost 6 bases, leaving 23 bases of the junction unmatched. Germline-derived CDR1 and CDR2 are SGHRS and YFSETQ. CDR3 length: 19 amino acids. The CDR3 sequence is CASTMGDGGGTSRLNEQFF. CDR3 bases: TGCGCCAGCACCATGGGGGACGGTGGCGGGACTAGCCGGTTAAATGAGCAGTTCTTC. The whole variable domain, filled in from reference TRBV5-1 and TRBJ2-1, reads KAGVTQTPRYLIKTRGQQVTLSCSPISGHRSVSWYQQTPGQGLQFLFEYFSETQRNKGNFPGRFSGRQFSNSRSEMNVSTLELGDSALYLCASTMGDGGGTSRLNEQFFGPGTRLTVL.

V is TRBV20-1 and J is TRBJ1-6; D gene unclear. Between the trimmed V and J ends, which lost 1 base and 7 bases, there was a span of 11 bases. CDR1 is DFQATT, CDR2 SNEGSKA, per germline (reference sequence). The CDR3 loop spans 14 amino acids. The CDR3 DNA reads TGCAGTGCTAGAGTCCGCGCTACCAATTCACCCCTCCACTTT. Encoded protein: CSARVRATNSPLHF.

This sequence joins TRBV5-1 and TRBJ1-2; D unresolved. This CDR3 contains 15 residues. Deletions cut 1 base from V and 8 bases from J, with 18 bases between. Looked up from germline, CDR1 is SGHRS and CDR2 is YFSETQ. The CDR3 here is CASSLPGPQIAGYTF. In nucleotides, the CDR3 is TGCGCCAGCAGCTTGCCCGGGCCCCAAATTGCAGGCTACACCTTC.

In its sample, this clonotype was seen many times. This rearrangement joins TRBV4-1 to TRBJ2-1; 10 nucleotides agree with TRBD2. Germline V lookup: CDR1 MGHRA, CDR2 YSYEKL. The CDR3 contains 17 residues. J gave up 4 bases and V 1 base, and 7 bases lay outside the gene matches. CDR3 amino acids: CASSQGVGLAAYNEQFF. CDR3 DNA sequence: TGCGCCAGCAGCCAAGGAGTAGGACTAGCGGCTTACAATGAGCAGTTCTTC.

This chain joins TRBV5-4 and TRBJ1-6, with D unclear. CDR3 length equals 15 residues. Germline V gene lookup returns CDR1 SGHNT and CDR2 YYREEE (reference sequence). V dropped 1 base and J dropped 10 bases, with 15 bases sitting between them. The CDR3 is CASSLYGEINSPLHF. In DNA form, the CDR3 reads TGTGCCAGCAGCTTGTACGGGGAGATCAACTCACCCCTCCACTTT.

This clonotype turned up a few times. V gene TRBV10-3 combines with J gene TRBJ2-3; 8 bases line up with TRBD2. Looked up from germline, CDR1 is ENHRY and CDR2 is SYGVKD. This CDR3 region has 17 residues. V shed 3 bases and J 0 bases; nucleotides not matched to a gene: 8. The CDR3 loop reads CAISEGTAGGSTDTQYF. The CDR3 DNA reads as TGTGCCATCAGTGAAGGAACTGCGGGAGGCAGCACAGATACGCAGTATTTT.

This clonotype was observed many times. The chain uses TRBV5-1 and TRBJ1-2; D is perhaps TRBD1 (5 bases). The CDR3 sequence is 12 residues long. The germline CDR1 and CDR2 sequences are SGHRS and YFSETQ. V lost 1 base, J lost 10 bases, and 11 bases lay in between. This CDR3 reads CASSLNSGVYTF. In DNA, the CDR3 is TGCGCCAGCAGCTTGAATTCGGGGGTCTACACCTTC.

The J gene is TRBJ2-3, the V gene TRBV24-1; 8 bases line up with TRBD2. Unmatched junction bases numbered 6, after V lost 5 bases and J lost 3 bases. Per the germline V gene, CDR1 is KGHDR and CDR2 is SFDVKD. The length of the CDR3 is 15 residues. The CDR3 DNA follows: TGTGCCACCAGTGCGGCGACTAGCGTAACAGATACGCAGTATTTT. Translation gives CATSAATSVTDTQYF.

The gene calls are TRBV6-4 and TRBJ2-3; 10 bases map to TRBD2. The CDR3 runs 15 residues. V lost 3 bases to trimming and J lost 5 bases; unmatched junction nucleotides: 5. The V gene's germline CDR1 is MRHNA and CDR2 SNTAGT. CDR3 nucleotides: TGTGCCAGCAGTGAGGCTAGCGGGAGTGGAGATACGCAGTATTTT. Protein: CASSEASGSGDTQYF.

This clonotype was seen many times. This chain connects TRBV7-9 to TRBJ2-7, with a weak D call TRBD2 (6 bases). The length of the CDR3 is 16 residues. Germline V CDR1 and CDR2: SEHNR, FQNEAQ (reference sequence). Between the trimmed V and J ends, which lost 2 bases and 2 bases, there was a span of 16 bases. The CDR3 loop is CASSLPQGSGTYEQYF. The CDR3 DNA reads TGTGCCAGCAGCTTACCCCAAGGTAGCGGAACCTACGAGCAGTACTTC.

This clonotype has ten or more counts. The chain has TRBV9 and TRBJ2-1, with D unresolved. CDR3 length: 14 amino acids. Germline values: CDR1 SGDLS, CDR2 YYNGEE. The ends were cut back, 0 bases at V and 5 bases at J, with 9 bases in the middle. The CDR3 nucleotides read TGTGCCAGCAGCGTAGCTGCCGTGAACAATGAGCAGTTCTTC. This translates into CASSVAAVNNEQFF.

The chain links TRBV5-6 to TRBJ1-4, with 9 bases aligning to TRBD1. CDR3 length equals 15 residues. V lost 4 bases and J lost 8; bases outside the gene matches: 9. Looked up from germline, CDR1 is SGHDT and CDR2 is YYEEEE. The CDR3 sequence is CASSGGTGRGEKLFF. CDR3 coding DNA: TGTGCCAGCAGCGGCGGGACAGGGCGAGGGGAAAAACTGTTTTTT.

This clonotype was recorded at least ten times. This chain joins TRBV10-3 and TRBJ2-5; D uncertain. This CDR3 contains 12 residues. V shed 3 bases and J shed 4 bases, with 6 bases lying between them. Germline V gives CDR1 ENHRY, CDR2 SYGVKD. Written as DNA, the CDR3 is TGTGCCATCAGTGACGGTGGAGAGACCCAGTACTTC. This encodes CAISDGGETQYF.

This chain connects TRBV7-8 to TRBJ2-7; D is possibly TRBD2 (6 bases). The germline V gene has CDR1 SGHVS and CDR2 FQNEAQ. The CDR3 has 15 amino acids. Between the trimmed V and J ends, which lost 0 bases and 5 bases, there was a span of 14 bases. The CDR3 DNA reads as TGTGCCAGCAGCTTAGCGTACGTCGGGAGAGACGAGCAGTACTTC. It yields the protein CASSLAYVGRDEQYF.

The sample holds many counts of this clonotype. The genes are TRBV6-2 or TRBV6-3 and TRBJ1-1; the match to TRBD1 covers 8 bases. The CDR3 is 13 residues long. Germline CDR1 reads MNHEY; CDR2 reads SVGEGT. The CDR3 protein is CALRSDRDTEAFF. Written as DNA, the CDR3 is TGTGCACTTCGGTCGGACAGGGACACTGAAGCTTTCTTT.

This clonotype was recorded many times. The chain links TRBV7-2 to TRBJ2-1; 15 bases match TRBD2. This CDR3 contains 17 residues. Germline V gene data show CDR1 as SGHTA and CDR2 as FQGNSA. V lost 5 bases to trimming and J lost 2 bases; unmatched junction nucleotides: 4. For the CDR3, the DNA is TGTGCCAGCAGCCCGGGGACTAGCGGGAGGACCTACAATGAGCAGTTCTTC. Its protein is CASSPGTSGRTYNEQFF.

This clonotype came up a few times. The chain combines TRBV20-1 with TRBJ2-5, with 7 positions matching TRBD1. V lost 2 bases to trimming and J lost 0 bases; unmatched junction nucleotides: 9. The CDR3 sequence is 16 residues long. Germline CDR1 DFQATT, CDR2 SNEGSKA (reference sequence). CDR3 coding DNA: TGCAGTGCTAGAAGCCACCGACAGGGCCACCAAGAGACCCAGTACTTC. Protein product: CSARSHRQGHQETQYF.

This clonotype occurred many times. This chain joins TRBV9 and TRBJ2-2; 8 bases line up with TRBD2. Germline V gives CDR1 SGDLS, CDR2 YYNGEE. J lost 1 base, V lost 9 bases, and 5 bases had no gene match. CDR3 size: 14 residues. CDR3 sequence reads: CATRRGGNTGELFF. Here the CDR3 DNA reads TGTGCCACCCGACGGGGGGGGAACACCGGGGAGCTGTTTTTT.

Ten or more counts support this clonotype. A junction end diverges from the germline sequence, so it may reflect a read error. V usage is TRBV6-1 and J usage is TRBJ1-1; 7 positions agree with TRBD1. This CDR3 has 14 amino acids. Germline CDR1 is MNHNS and CDR2 is SASEGT. The CDR3 protein is CASSADRKNAEAFF. Here the CDR3 DNA reads TGTGCCAGCAGTGCGGACAGGAAGAACGCTGAAGCTTTCTTT.